The next 20 T cell receptor beta chains were all read from a single sample in a study of blood T cells in healthy people across ages. A second PCR, run for about 7 to 12 cycles, used a sample-barcoded 5' primer plus a J-beta primer mix. TCRdb itself ran the 5' RACE reads through MiXCR, one entry per CDR3 protein. The profile covers 920,000 or so distinct CDR3 sequences, with 35% to 50% appearing a single time and approximately 20% taken by the ten largest. Sequenced: blood. These receptors came from an older woman in good health.

With regard to this clonotype: Its ends do not fully match the called genes, so a read error is possible. The V gene is TRBV7-2, the J gene TRBJ2-3; 8 bases fit TRBD2. CDR1 SGHTA and CDR2 FQGNSA come from the germline V gene. The CDR3 runs to 15 residues. The CDR3 protein is CASSLGGRNSDTRYF. CDR3 DNA: TGTGCCAGCAGCCTAGGCGGGAGGAACTCAGATACGCGGTATTTT.

In this sample, this clonotype turned up many times. This rearrangement joins TRBV6-5 to TRBJ2-7; D may be TRBD2 (6 bases). Germline CDR1 is MNHEY and CDR2 is SVGAGI. This CDR3 region has 12 residues. V was shortened by 2 bases and J by 5 bases, with 7 bases between the two germline ends. The CDR3 loop reads CASSYGGNEQYF. For the CDR3, the DNA is TGTGCCAGCAGTTACGGGGGGAACGAGCAGTACTTC.

The chain joins TRBV12-3 or TRBV12-4 to TRBJ2-3, with 7 bases that match TRBD2. With 1 base clipped from V and 5 bases from J, the junction kept 12 bases outside the gene matches. The CDR3 length is 17 residues. This chain's CDR3 is CASSLGRGGSGGDTQYF. CDR3 coding DNA: TGTGCCAGCAGTTTAGGTCGCGGCGGGAGTGGGGGAGATACGCAGTATTTT.

The rearrangement links TRBV27 to TRBJ2-3; 7 nucleotides agree with TRBD2. This CDR3 is 15 amino acids long. V trimming: 6 bases; J trimming: 6 bases; junction bases outside the gene matches: 12. The germline gives CDR1 MNHEY, CDR2 SMNVEV (reference sequence). In DNA form, the CDR3 reads TGTGCCAGCAGGGATGGGCGGGAGATTTTGGATACGCAGTATTTT. This codes for CASRDGREILDTQYF.

The V and J genes are TRBV6-5 and TRBJ2-7; 8 bases are a match to TRBD1. V dropped 4 bases and J dropped 0; count of bases not matched to a gene: 8. Per the germline V gene, CDR1 is MNHEY and CDR2 is SVGAGI. The CDR3 has 16 residues. The CDR3 loop is CASSSTGASLSYEQYF. Here the CDR3 DNA reads TGTGCCAGCAGTTCGACAGGGGCTAGCCTCTCCTACGAGCAGTACTTC.

The chain recombines TRBV9 with TRBJ2-3, with a possible D match to TRBD1 (5 bases). Germline V gene sequence: CDR1 SGDLS, CDR2 YYNGEE. The CDR3 totals 16 residues. V lost 0 bases and J lost 2, with 13 bases in between. The chain's CDR3 is CASSVAGNLNTDTQYF. The CDR3 bases are TGTGCCAGCAGCGTAGCAGGGAACCTAAACACAGATACGCAGTATTTT. The whole variable domain, remainder taken from reference TRBV9 and TRBJ2-3, is DSGVTQTPKHLITATGQRVTLRCSPRSGDLSVYWYQQSLDQGLQFLIQYYNGEERAKGNILERFSAQQFPDLHSELNLSSLELGDSALYFCASSVAGNLNTDTQYFGPGTRLTVL.

The chain links TRBV4-3 to TRBJ2-5, with TRBD1 matching over 10 bases. The CDR3 covers 15 residues. Germline CDR1 and CDR2: LGHNA and YSLEER. After removal of 5 bases from V and 4 bases from J, the junction contained 7 bases not matched to a gene. The CDR3 reads CASSAGQGLGETQYF. The DNA of the CDR3 is TGCGCCAGCAGCGCGGGACAGGGGCTGGGAGAGACCCAGTACTTC.

This clonotype appeared many times. V usage is TRBV15 and J usage is TRBJ2-3; possible D gene TRBD2, 8 bases. Germline V gene data show CDR1 as LNHNV and CDR2 as YYDKDF (reference sequence). CDR3 length equals 21 residues. V dropped 1 base and J dropped 4 bases, with 30 bases sitting between them. CDR3 nucleotide sequence: TGTGCCACCAGCAGAGCCAAGGGAGACAGGGAAACTAGCGGCCGAGCAGATACGCAGTATTTT. Translated: CATSRAKGDRETSGRADTQYF.

The chain has TRBV20-1 and TRBJ2-7, with 9 nucleotides matching TRBD1. The V and J ends lost 3 bases and 1 base, in that order; junction bases with no gene match: 7. Germline assignment: CDR1 DFQATT and CDR2 SNEGSKA (reference sequence). This CDR3 has 15 amino acids. The CDR3 loop reads CSARGWTGDSYEQYF. The CDR3 DNA reads as TGCAGTGCTAGGGGTTGGACAGGGGATTCCTACGAGCAGTACTTC.

The V gene is TRBV10-3, the J gene TRBJ2-7; TRBD2 aligns across 10 bases. Germline V CDR1 and CDR2: ENHRY, SYGVKD. V shed 4 bases, J shed 6 bases, and the junction held 12 bases outside the gene matches. This CDR3 region has 16 residues. This CDR3 reads CAISAPPSGSLGEQYF. As DNA, the CDR3 is TGTGCCATCAGTGCCCCGCCTAGCGGGAGTCTCGGCGAGCAGTACTTC.

Remarks on this clonotype: The junction shows a germline mismatch at one end, possibly a read error. This chain uses TRBV7-2 with TRBJ2-2; tentatively, D is TRBD2 (5 bases). The germline V gene has CDR1 SGHTA and CDR2 FQGNSA. The CDR3 is made up of 13 amino acids. The CDR3 bases are TGTGCCAGCAGCTCGGGGAACACCGCGGAGCTGTTTTTT. Its translation: CASSSGNTAELFF.

This clonotype was found once. As the CDR3 is not closed by the conserved phenylalanine or tryptophan, this likely results from a read error. The chain recombines TRBV5-1 with TRBJ2-5; TRBD2 matches 16 bases. Germline V gives CDR1 SGHRS, CDR2 YFSETQ. This CDR3 region has 17 residues. V trimming: 6 bases; J trimming: 1 base; junction bases outside the gene matches: 6. The CDR3 nucleotides read TGCGCCAGCACCAAAGGGACTAGCGGGAGGGTCCAAGAGACCCAGTACGTC. This codes for CASTKGTSGRVQETQYV.

CDR3 sequence reads: CSARTGRADTQYF. The CDR3 nucleotides read TGCAGTGCTAGGACAGGGCGCGCAGATACGCAGTATTTT. The chain is built from TRBV20-1 and TRBJ2-3, with 7 bases identical to TRBD1. This CDR3 has 13 amino acids. The germline gives CDR1 DFQATT, CDR2 SNEGSKA (reference sequence). The J segment lost 4 bases and the V segment lost 3 bases, leaving 4 bases of the junction unmatched.

The chain has TRBV7-2 and TRBJ2-1; no firm D call. This CDR3 is built from 15 residues. Germline loops: CDR1 SGHTA, CDR2 FQGNSA. The ends were cut back, 3 bases at V and 0 bases at J, with 9 bases in the middle. The CDR3 region is CASSFVESSYNEQFF. The CDR3 DNA follows: TGTGCCAGCAGCTTCGTGGAGAGCTCCTACAATGAGCAGTTCTTC.

This clonotype occurred a few times. The chain uses TRBV7-2 and TRBJ2-7, with D perhaps matching TRBD1 or TRBD2 (5 bases each). Germline CDR1 SGHTA, CDR2 FQGNSA. The V end was cut by 0 bases, the J end by 3 bases, with 18 bases between. The CDR3 has 17 residues. The CDR3, as DNA: TGTGCCAGCAGCTTAGCCCCACGAGGGACGGCCGTCTACGAGCAGTACTTC. Residues: CASSLAPRGTAVYEQYF.

This clonotype appeared once. The genes are TRBV5-1 and TRBJ2-1, with 10 bases matching TRBD2. V shed 1 base and J 0 bases; nucleotides not matched to a gene: 7. Per the germline V gene, CDR1 is SGHRS and CDR2 is YFSETQ. The CDR3 loop spans 18 amino acids. The CDR3, as DNA: TGCGCCAGCAGCTTGTCGGCTAGCGGGAGAAGCTCCTACAATGAGCAGTTCTTC. It is translated as CASSLSASGRSSYNEQFF.

This chain connects TRBV2 to TRBJ1-2; tentative D call: TRBD1 (5 bases). The CDR3 totals 15 residues. V shed 2 bases and J shed 3 bases, with 13 bases lying between them. Germline values: CDR1 SNHLY, CDR2 FYNNEI. The CDR3 DNA is TGTGCCAGCAGTGAAAGGAGAGGGACCTACTATGGCTACACCTTC. Translating gives CASSERRGTYYGYTF.

The genes are TRBV20-1 and TRBJ2-3; no clear D gene. The CDR3 extends over 11 amino acids. V lost 5 bases and J lost 4, with 7 bases in between. The germline CDR1 and CDR2 sequences are DFQATT and SNEGSKA (reference sequence). In nucleotides, the CDR3 is TGCAGTGCTCCACGGTCAGATACGCAGTATTTT. Residues: CSAPRSDTQYF.

The chain employs TRBV6-1 and TRBJ2-7, with TRBD1 matching over 7 bases. V lost 3 bases, J lost 4 bases, and 9 bases stayed unmatched. This CDR3 is 15 amino acids long. Germline CDR1 MNHNS, CDR2 SASEGT. CDR3 sequence (DNA): TGTGCCAGCAGTGATCATGGGGACAGCCGATACGAGCAGTACTTC. Amino acids: CASSDHGDSRYEQYF.

Details on this clonotype: A read error may explain this, as a much larger clone is one base away. V and J are TRBV7-9 and TRBJ2-1, with D perhaps TRBD2 (5 bases). The J call may be mistaken, given a closer DNA end match to TRBJ2-7. This CDR3 is 13 amino acids long. The germline V gene has CDR1 SEHNR and CDR2 FQNEAQ (reference sequence). CDR3 DNA: TGTGCCAGCAGTCGGGGAGACTACAATGAGCAGTACTTC. This codes for CASSRGDYNEQYF.